The 23 T cell receptor beta chains listed next were all sequenced from one sample in a study of CD8+ T cells in alopecia areata. cDNA prepared by RNA extraction and subsequent reverse transcription served as the template for sequencing. Some clones are missing from TCRdb's copy, which holds only in-frame ones; the method was immunoSEQ multiplex PCR. The repertoire consists of 250,000 or so clones, none detected only once. The authors sorted pooled cutaneous lymph node cells using CD4, CD8alpha, NKG2D, NKG2ACE and other markers. Sequencing was done on a sample of CD4+ T cells sorted from a lymph node. Receptors originate from a C3H/HeJ mouse with alopecia areata. Mouse strain MHC haplotype: H2-k.

The sample holds a few counts of this clone. Gene names follow the mouse nomenclature. Read sequence stops 3 residues before the CDR3 end, and the germline J gene provides the missing end. The V and J genes are TRBV13-1 and TRBJ1-6, with 8 bases fitting TRBD1. Being an ORF, TRBJ1-6 has a function that is uncertain. The V segment lost 2 bases and the J segment 7 bases; nucleotides outside the gene matches: 2. The CDR3 has 14 residues. In germline, CDR1 is NSHNY, CDR2 SYGAGN. The part of the CDR3 DNA that was read is TGTGCCAGCAGTGAGAACAGGGGGAATTCGCCC. Translated, it gives CASSENRGNSP. The full CDR3 protein reads CASSENRGNSPLYF.

This clone has more than one count but fewer than ten. Mouse gene names apply. The CDR3 extends 4 residues past the end of the read, so its final part is completed from the germline J gene. Other DNA sequences in this sample translate to the same CDR3. The chain has TRBV4 and TRBJ2-1, with D maybe TRBD1 (6 bases). Germline V gene sequence: CDR1 LGHDT, CDR2 YNNKQL (reference sequence). V shed 3 bases and J shed 3 bases, with 6 bases lying between them. The CDR3 has 13 residues. The CDR3 DNA, read in part, is TGTGCCAGCAGCTACAGGGGCTATGCT. It translates to CASSYRGYA. The entire CDR3 protein is CASSYRGYAEQFF.

This clone has more than one count but fewer than ten. Just one base apart from a much larger clone, this may be a read error. Gene labels here are mouse ones. The read ends 4 residues early relative to the CDR3; the germline J gene fills the gap. This specimen includes other DNA sequences encoding the same CDR3. This sequence joins TRBV5 and TRBJ2-5; 8 bases match TRBD2. Germline loops: CDR1 LGHNA, CDR2 YNLKQL (reference sequence). There are 14 residues in the CDR3. This CDR3 reads CASSQGWGEDTQYF. The CDR3 DNA, read in part, is TGTGCCAGCAGCCAAGGCTGGGGGGAAGAC.

This clone was seen a handful of times. Mouse names are used for the genes. Other DNA variants within this sample encode the same CDR3. The sequenced CDR3 bases are TGCACCTGCAGTGCAGGGGGGCAGGGCACA. This gives the protein CTCSAGGQGT. The whole CDR3 sequence is CTCSAGGQGTEVFF. The chain carries TRBV1 and TRBJ1-1; a weak D match, TRBD1 (6 bases). The read terminates 4 residues ahead of where the CDR3 ends, so the germline J gene completes it. Germline V lookup: CDR1 NSQYPW, CDR2 LRSPGD (reference sequence). The CDR3 has 14 amino acids. V was cut by 1 base and J by 4 bases, with 10 bases left in between.

This clone appeared a few times. The gene symbols are mouse symbols. Read coverage stops 4 residues before the CDR3 terminus; the germline J gene supplies the remainder. The V gene is TRBV29, the J gene TRBJ2-7, with 7 bases that match TRBD1. After removal of 4 bases from V and 3 bases from J, the junction contained 3 bases not matched to a gene. This CDR3 spans 13 amino acids. Looked up from germline, CDR1 is MSHET and CDR2 is SYDVDS. The CDR3 is CASSSAGGYEQYF. Partial CDR3 DNA: TGTGCTAGCAGTTCGGCAGGGGGCTAT. The variable domain in full, with the rest retrieved from reference TRBV29 and TRBJ2-7, is DMKVTQMPRYLIKRMGENVLLECGQDMSHETMYWYRQDPGLGLQLIYISYDVDSNSEGDIPKGYRVSRKKREHFSLILDSAKTNQTSVYFCASSSAGGYEQYFGPGTRLTVL.

This clone was found a few times. Any gene name here is a mouse gene name. The DNA read from the CDR3 is TGTGCCAGCGGTGGACACACAGAA. Translating it yields CASGGHTE. The whole CDR3 sequence reads CASGGHTETLYF. The rearrangement links TRBV13-2 to TRBJ2-3, with D uncertain. The read terminates 4 residues ahead of where the CDR3 ends, so the germline J gene completes it. Trimming stripped 3 bases from V and 4 bases from J, with 6 bases between. CDR3 length: 12 amino acids. Germline V CDR1 and CDR2: NNHNN, SYGAGS (reference sequence).

About this clone itself: Any gene name here is a mouse gene name. Read coverage stops 4 residues before the CDR3 terminus; the germline J gene supplies the remainder. This specimen includes other DNA sequences encoding the same CDR3. J is TRBJ1-2 and V is TRBV12-1; D is possibly TRBD1 (6 bases). Germline CDR1 is SGHSN and CDR2 is HYEKVE. The CDR3 has 14 amino acids. Trimming left V 1 base short and J 4 bases short, with 12 bases between. The sequenced part of the CDR3 DNA is TGTGCCAGCTCTCTGGGGGGGCGCGGCTCC. Translated: CASSLGGRGS. The complete CDR3 reads CASSLGGRGSDYTF.

This clone has only a few counts. Any gene name here is a mouse gene name. Read coverage stops 4 residues before the CDR3 terminus; the germline J gene supplies the remainder. The chain joins TRBV1 to TRBJ2-3, with TRBD1 matching 8 bases. The junction had 2 bases not matched to a gene; V was cut back by 5 bases and J by 1 base. Germline CDR1 is NSQYPW and CDR2 is LRSPGD (reference sequence). This CDR3 is 14 amino acids long. Incomplete CDR3 DNA: TGCACCTGCAGTCAGGGGGCTGGTGCAGAA. It specifies CTCSQGAGAE. The entire CDR3 reads CTCSQGAGAETLYF.

In its sample, this clone was seen a few times. Gene and germline names: mouse. The read gets to within 4 residues of the CDR3 end, and the germline J gene fills in the rest. V gene TRBV13-1 combines with J gene TRBJ1-2, with D hard to call. The CDR3 is 11 amino acids. Germline CDR1 NSHNY, CDR2 SYGAGN. This CDR3 is CASSAGRDYTF. The covered CDR3 bases are TGTGCCAGCAGTGCTGGGCGC.

About this clone itself: The gene names here belong to mouse. The read finishes 4 residues shy of the CDR3 end, and the germline J gene is used to complete it. This rearrangement joins TRBV1 to TRBJ2-2; TRBD1 aligns across 7 bases. CDR1 and CDR2 from the germline V gene are NSQYPW and LRSPGD (reference sequence). The V and J ends lost 0 bases and 0 bases, in that order; junction bases with no gene match: 4. The CDR3 runs to 17 residues. CDR3 residues: CTCSAETGTANTGQLYF. The sequenced CDR3 bases are TGCACCTGCAGTGCAGAGACCGGGACAGCAAACACCGGG.

Points on this clone: Mouse gene names apply. Other DNA sequences within the sample encode an identical CDR3. The sequenced CDR3 bases are TGCACCTGCAGTGCGACAAGCTAT. This gives the protein CTCSATSY. The full-length CDR3 reads as CTCSATSYEQYF. The chain carries TRBV1 and TRBJ2-7; the D is unclear. The sequenced fragment ends 4 residues before the CDR3 boundary, so the rest is inferred from the germline J gene. V lost 3 bases and J 3 bases, leaving 6 bases between the germline ends. This CDR3 is 12 amino acids long. CDR1 is NSQYPW, CDR2 LRSPGD, per germline (reference sequence).

This clone was seen a handful of times. Gene names are the mouse ones. The CDR3 is cut off 4 residues early in the read; its end comes from the germline J gene. The chain carries TRBV13-1 and TRBJ2-1; TRBD2 matches at 8 bases. The germline V gene encodes CDR1 NSHNY and CDR2 SYGAGN. The CDR3 runs 15 residues. V dropped 2 bases and J dropped 5; count of bases not matched to a gene: 6. CDR3 region: CASSENWGGNAEQFF. The DNA read from the CDR3 is TGTGCCAGCAGTGAGAATTGGGGGGGGAATGCT.

This clone showed up just a few times. Gene names are the mouse ones. The read gets to within 4 residues of the CDR3 end, and the germline J gene fills in the rest. The V and J genes are TRBV29 and TRBJ2-7; D may be TRBD1 (6 bases). The germline V gene has CDR1 MSHET and CDR2 SYDVDS. The V and J ends lost 5 bases and 0 bases respectively, with 8 bases between them. The CDR3 covers 13 residues. CDR3 bases read: TGTGCTAGCAGTCGGGACAACTCCTAT. Translating gives CASSRDNSY. The whole CDR3 protein reads CASSRDNSYEQYF.

This clone appeared a few times. The germline and genes are mouse ones. Coverage ceases 4 residues before the CDR3 finishes, and the germline J gene fills in the end. The genes are TRBV19 and TRBJ2-4; D possibly corresponds to TRBD1 (6 bases). The CDR3 has 13 residues. Germline-derived CDR1 and CDR2 are FNHDT and SITEND (reference sequence). The CDR3 bases that were read are TGTGCCAGCAGTAGGACAGAATTAAAC. Protein: CASSRTELN. The full CDR3 protein reads CASSRTELNTLYF.

This clone was detected only a few times. These gene names are mouse names. Read data end 4 residues before the CDR3 end; the end is taken from the germline J gene. The chain uses TRBV19 and TRBJ2-1, with 9 bases aligning to TRBD1. The CDR3 runs to 14 residues. Per the germline V gene, CDR1 is FNHDT and CDR2 is SITEND (reference sequence). The CDR3 bases that were read are TGTGCCAGCAGTGCAGGACAGGGGTGGGCT. Protein: CASSAGQGWA. From start to end, the CDR3 is CASSAGQGWAEQFF.

In regard to this clone: The germline and genes are mouse ones. The sample carries other DNA sequences with the same CDR3. Here the CDR3 reads CAWSLRGDSDYTF. Incomplete CDR3 DNA: TGTGCCTGGAGTCTAAGGGGAGACTCC. V gene TRBV31 combines with J gene TRBJ1-2; D is possibly TRBD1 (5 bases). The CDR3 goes on 4 residues after the read ends, and that part is filled in from the germline J gene. Deletions cut 0 bases from V and 3 bases from J, with 8 bases between. CDR3 length: 13 residues. The germline V gene encodes CDR1 GKSSPN and CDR2 SITVG.

In the case of this clone: The germline and genes are mouse ones. The read finishes 4 residues shy of the CDR3 end, and the germline J gene is used to complete it. The chain is built from TRBV1 and TRBJ1-1; the match to TRBD1 covers 9 bases. Germline CDR1 and CDR2: NSQYPW and LRSPGD (reference sequence). The ends lost 5 bases at V and 0 bases at J; junction bases unmatched: 1. The CDR3 runs to 14 residues. The covered CDR3 bases are TGCACCTGCAGTAACAGGGGGCAGAACACA. Translation gives CTCSNRGQNT. The CDR3 in full is CTCSNRGQNTEVFF.

In the case of this clone: Gene names and germline match the mouse. The sequenced fragment ends 4 residues before the CDR3 boundary, so the rest is inferred from the germline J gene. Other DNA variants within this sample encode the same CDR3. The genes are TRBV1 and TRBJ2-2; 9 positions match TRBD1. This CDR3 comprises 15 residues. Germline CDR1 NSQYPW, CDR2 LRSPGD (reference sequence). V lost 4 bases to trimming and J lost 0 bases; unmatched junction nucleotides: 0. The CDR3 region is CTCSGDRANTGQLYF. The CDR3 DNA, read in part, is TGCACCTGCAGTGGGGACAGGGCAAACACCGGG.

This clone has only a few counts. Gene names and germline match the mouse. Read sequence stops 4 residues before the CDR3 end, and the germline J gene provides the missing end. This chain connects TRBV13-1 to TRBJ2-5, with 8 bases identical to TRBD1. The CDR3 has 14 residues. Germline V gene sequence: CDR1 NSHNY, CDR2 SYGAGN. The CDR3 is CASSDGTGRDTQYF. The covered CDR3 bases are TGTGCCAGCAGTGATGGGACAGGGAGGGAC.

A word on this clone: Mouse gene names apply. The CDR3 end falls 4 residues outside the read, so it is completed with the germline J gene. V and J are TRBV3 and TRBJ2-1, with TRBD2 matching 8 bases. V lost 9 bases to trimming and J lost 0 bases; unmatched junction nucleotides: 7. The CDR3 spans 15 residues. Germline CDR1 reads SNHLY; CDR2 reads FYNGKV (reference sequence). CDR3 bases read: TGTGCCAGGAGGAGGACTGGGCATAACTATGCT. This gives the protein CARRRTGHNYA. The complete CDR3 protein is CARRRTGHNYAEQFF.

Regarding this clone: The listed genes are named as in mouse. The sequence runs out 4 residues before the end of the CDR3; the remainder is reconstructed from the germline J gene. The V and J genes are TRBV1 and TRBJ2-1, with 8 bases matching TRBD2. In germline, CDR1 is NSQYPW, CDR2 LRSPGD (reference sequence). The CDR3 spans 16 residues. V gave up 3 bases and J gave up 0 bases; unmatched junction bases: 4. The sequenced part of the CDR3 DNA is TGCACCTGCAGTGCGGGCTGGGGGGTTAACTATGCT. This translates into CTCSAGWGVNYA. The entire CDR3 protein reads CTCSAGWGVNYAEQFF.

This clone came up a few times. Gene names are the mouse ones. The read ends 4 residues shy of where the CDR3 ends; the end is completed using the germline J gene. The gene calls are TRBV13-1 and TRBJ2-7; D is perhaps TRBD1 (6 bases). V was trimmed by 0 bases and J by 1 base, leaving 11 bases between them. Germline loops: CDR1 NSHNY, CDR2 SYGAGN. This CDR3 spans 15 amino acids. CDR3 protein: CASSDAGHPSYEQYF. Incomplete CDR3 DNA: TGTGCCAGCAGTGATGCGGGACACCCTTCCTAT.

With regard to this clone: Germline and genes here are mouse. The read halts 4 residues ahead of the CDR3 end, with the missing end drawn from the germline J gene. The chain carries TRBV13-1 and TRBJ2-7; D is unresolved. Trimming pared 5 bases from V and 3 bases from J, leaving 12 bases between. CDR1 is NSHNY and CDR2 is SYGAGN in the germline V gene. The CDR3 consists of 13 residues. The CDR3 spells CASRSTQFYEQYF. The sequenced part of the CDR3 DNA is TGTGCCAGCAGATCAACCCAGTTCTAT.